These 5 T cell receptor beta chains share one sample of origin, sequenced in a study of OX40 agonist ivuxolimab in advanced cancers. The protocol was immunoSEQ multiplex PCR, while the TCRdb copy is restricted to in-frame clones and leaves out a portion. The sample contains some 95,000 clones, around 85% of which appear only once. Sequencing used CD4+ or CD8+ T cells sorted from blood, obtained in a trial of the OX40 agonist ivuxolimab. The source of these receptors is an adult with an advanced solid tumor such as melanoma, head and neck, liver or kidney cancer.

The V gene is TRBV6-1, the J gene TRBJ1-5; a possible D gene is TRBD1 (5 bases). CDR1 and CDR2 from the germline V gene are MNHNS and SASEGT. The CDR3 is made up of 18 amino acids. V was clipped by 4 bases and J by 4 bases, with 23 bases between them. CDR3 coding DNA: TGTGCCAGCAGTGCCCGGGGCAGGGAGGGCCCATATAATCAGCCCCAGCATTTT. It specifies CASSARGREGPYNQPQHF.

The rearrangement joins TRBV19 to TRBJ1-5; D is unclear. From germline, CDR1 is LNHDA and CDR2 SQIVND (reference sequence). The CDR3 is made up of 13 amino acids. V dropped 3 bases and J dropped 5 bases, with 8 bases sitting between them. The chain's CDR3 is CASSIKVHQPQHF. CDR3 coding DNA: TGTGCCAGTAGTATCAAAGTCCATCAGCCCCAGCATTTT. The full variable domain, with the rest looked up from reference TRBV19 and TRBJ1-5, is DGGITQSPKYLFRKEGQNVTLSCEQNLNHDAMYWYRQDPGQGLRLIYYSQIVNDFQKGDIAEGYSVSREKKESFPLTVTSAQKNPTAFYLCASSIKVHQPQHFGDGTRLSIL.

The chain employs TRBV27 and TRBJ1-2; 9 bases map to TRBD1. Germline loops: CDR1 MNHEY, CDR2 SMNVEV (reference sequence). There are 14 residues in the CDR3. J gave up 2 bases and V 3 bases, and 1 base lay outside the gene matches. In DNA, the CDR3 is TGTGCCAGCAGTTTGGGGACAGGGAACTATGGCTACACCTTC. Protein sequence: CASSLGTGNYGYTF.

The chain combines TRBV2 with TRBJ2-2, with D maybe TRBD1 (6 bases). Looked up from germline, CDR1 is SNHLY and CDR2 is FYNNEI. The CDR3 covers 15 residues. Trimming stripped 5 bases from V and 5 bases from J, with 15 bases between. The CDR3 loop reads CASSLQGQQTGELFF. CDR3 DNA: TGTGCCAGCAGTTTACAGGGCCAACAAACCGGGGAGCTGTTTTTT.

The J gene is TRBJ2-3, the V gene TRBV5-1; 10 positions match TRBD1. The CDR3 is 16 amino acids. The trim removed 4 bases at V and 1 base at J, leaving 6 bases unmatched. CDR1 is SGHRS and CDR2 is YFSETQ in the germline V gene. CDR3: CASSATGTGGTDTQYF. DNA for the CDR3: TGCGCCAGCAGCGCCACCGGGACAGGGGGCACAGATACGCAGTATTTT.